This T cell receptor (beta chain) was captured by sequencing in a study of siplizumab effects on memory and regulatory T cells. A remark on this clone: Its antigen is currently unknown.

Regarding the study as a whole: The mean Treg-derived percentage of mappable alloreactive CD4+ clones was about 70% with siplizumab compared with about 30% in controls.

The data were produced by immunoSEQ multiplex PCR, yet TCRdb's version contains in-frame clones alone and is incomplete. The profile shows more than 85,000 clones, about 91% of them singletons. The specimen sequenced was CD4+ T cells sorted from blood. The source of this sequence is a human donor in good health. Some clones in this sample may be carry-over from other donors' samples.

CDR3 sequence reads: CASSSPDRNYGYTF. In DNA, the CDR3 is TGTGCCAGCAGCTCTCCGGACAGAAACTATGGCTACACCTTC. V is TRBV9 and J is TRBJ1-2; tentative D call: TRBD1 (6 bases). V gave up 4 bases and J gave up 2 bases, with 12 bases separating them. In germline, CDR1 is SGDLS, CDR2 YYNGEE. CDR3 length: 14 amino acids.